This section outlines one TCR beta chain sequence together with its context. The clone's antigen remains unknown. The record has no base qualities; no much larger clone is one base away. This sample was included in a study of CD4 T cell repertoires in COVID-19 (dated by TCRdb to the early 2020s). Context from the whole study: For cross-reactivity analysis, CFSE-low cells were expanded with IL-2 for ten to eleven days and were then relabeled and restimulated with spike proteins from other coronaviruses. In COVID-19-recovered individuals, the study described naturally processed CD4+ T cell responses to SARS-CoV-2 spike and nucleoprotein and used TCR Vbeta sequencing to evaluate clonal composition. Subset-level TCR Vbeta repertoire analysis of SARS-CoV-2-reactive T cells was performed in a few recovered individuals.

Overall study outcomes, separate from this receptor: Several of the most expanded SARS-CoV-2-reactive clonotypes were found to be shared between two or all three memory subsets, suggesting intraclonal diversification. Between about 6.5 and 27% of SARS-CoV-2 clonotypes were also detected in secondary cultures stimulated with SARS-CoV and/or HKU1 spike, a finding consistent with cross-reactivity.

The label giving this sample's time point can be read as: sample from a COVID-19-recovered individual after infection. Patients who had recovered from mild-to-severe COVID-19 served as donors. Memory T cell samples that were not cultured went straight to sequencing right after ex vivo isolation. CD4+ total memory, central memory, effector memory and circulating T follicular helper cells were isolated from peripheral blood mononuclear cells. Libraries came from the immunoSEQ multiplex PCR assay. The authors processed their data as follows. Repertoire overlap between subsets was quantified using the Chao-Jaccard similarity index and counts of shared clonotypes. As stored in TCRdb, this immuneACCESS dataset retains in-frame rearrangements with V and J assigned. A fraction of the clones does not appear; measured against another copy, unresolved V genes explain less than half of the discrepancy, and the remainder lacks a known reason. That table is the source of V, J and clone size, and D and trimming were worked out from the DNA. The sample includes 65,000 to 95,000 clones, with about 80% observed a single time. The top ten clonotypes cover around 0.6% of the sample.

The starting material was CD4+ T cells from peripheral blood, obtained after recovery from COVID-19. This receptor was obtained from a human donor who had COVID-19.

The CDR3 sequence is CASSSYLRAPGDIQYF. The nucleotide sequence is TGCGCCAGCAGTTCCTACTTGCGGGCCCCGGGGGACATTCAGTACTTC. Rearrangement joined TRBV23-1 to TRBJ2-4; a tentative D call is TRBD2 (6 bases match). TRBV23-1 is an ORF, and what it does is uncertain. Spanning cysteine to phenylalanine, the CDR3 consists of 16 amino acids. Only the CDR3 region is kept as DNA, spanning 48 bases read in frame from base 1. V is cut by 5 bases and J by 8 bases, and the space between the germline ends is 22 bases.